This TCR beta chain was captured by sequencing in a study of preoperative IRX-2 immunotherapy in early breast cancer. Generated by immunoSEQ multiplex PCR, the TCRdb table keeps only in-frame clones and is missing some. The table has approximately 25,000 clones, around 75% seen once. V lost 5 bases, J lost 4 bases, and 15 bases lay in between. This CDR3 spans 14 amino acids. Germline values: CDR1 LNHDA, CDR2 SQIVND (reference sequence). This clone has only one observation. As for treatment: preoperative locoregional IRX-2 cytokine immunotherapy. Preoperative locoregional IRX-2 cytokine immunotherapy was tested in the phase Ib source study.

This specimen consisted of lymph node tissue, obtained after IRX-2 immunotherapy. The chain uses TRBV19 and TRBJ2-7; tentative D call: TRBD2 (6 bases). The clonotype originates from a human donor with breast cancer. The CDR3 DNA reads TGTGCCAGTAGTCTGACATGGGAGGCATACGAGCAGTACTTC. This translates into CASSLTWEAYEQYF.